The 20 T cell receptor beta chains given below trace back to one sample, sequenced in a study of blood T cell repertoires in COVID-19. Sequencing was performed with immunoSEQ multiplex PCR; in TCRdb, only in-frame clones are kept and a portion is missing. Here the sample spans 200,000 to 250,000 clones, approximately 80% being singletons. Sequenced sample: peripheral blood. Receptors originate from a woman over 75 with COVID-19, enrolled during active disease.

CDR3 sequence reads: CASSGQVGTTNEKLFF. CDR3 DNA: TGCGCCAGCAGCGGCCAAGTCGGGACTACTAATGAAAAACTGTTTTTT. The V call is TRBV5-1, the J call TRBJ1-4; D is perhaps TRBD1 (5 bases). CDR3 length equals 16 residues. CDR1 is SGHRS and CDR2 is YFSETQ in the germline V gene. Trimming left V 4 bases short and J 2 bases short, with 15 bases between. The full variable domain, its missing parts supplied by reference TRBV5-1 and TRBJ1-4, is KAGVTQTPRYLIKTRGQQVTLSCSPISGHRSVSWYQQTPGQGLQFLFEYFSETQRNKGNFPGRFSGRQFSNSRSEMNVSTLELGDSALYLCASSGQVGTTNEKLFFGSGTQLSVL.

This clone came up once. V and J are TRBV27 and TRBJ1-5; no reliable D call. V lost 5 bases and J lost 1, with 6 bases in between. Germline V gene sequence: CDR1 MNHEY, CDR2 SMNVEV (reference sequence). The CDR3 runs to 13 residues. For the CDR3, the DNA is TGTGCCAGCAGTCCCTCCAGCAATCAGCCCCAGCATTTT. Translated: CASSPSSNQPQHF.

This chain connects TRBV10-1 to TRBJ1-5; D ambiguous. This CDR3 is 14 amino acids long. Trimming stripped 5 bases from V and 1 base from J, with 9 bases between. CDR1 WNHNN and CDR2 SYGVQD come from the germline V gene (reference sequence). The CDR3 DNA reads as TGCGCCAGCAGTTCTAGATACAGCAATCAGCCCCAGCATTTT. It specifies CASSSRYSNQPQHF.

This chain links TRBV20-1 with TRBJ2-3; no firm D call. Germline lookup yields CDR1 DFQATT and CDR2 SNEGSKA (reference sequence). V was clipped by 6 bases and J by 2 bases, with 3 bases between them. The CDR3 extends over 10 amino acids. The CDR3 here is CSAVTDTQYF. The DNA for the CDR3 is TGCAGTGCCGTCACAGATACGCAGTATTTT.

The V and J genes are TRBV7-9 and TRBJ1-2; 9 bases line up with TRBD1. CDR1 and CDR2 from the germline V gene are SEHNR and FQNEAQ (reference sequence). V lost 5 bases to trimming and J lost 8 bases; unmatched junction nucleotides: 6. The CDR3 has 13 amino acids. CDR3 DNA: TGTGCCAGCAGCCTTCGGACAGGGGAAGGCTACACCTTC. As protein: CASSLRTGEGYTF.

The table lists this clone with a count of one. The chain uses TRBV5-6 and TRBJ1-1, with D perhaps TRBD1 (5 bases). Germline-derived CDR1 and CDR2 are SGHDT and YYEEEE. The V end lost 2 bases, the J end lost 4 bases, and 12 bases lay between the germline ends. This CDR3 has 14 residues. The chain's CDR3 is CASSLGRGATEAFF. CDR3 bases: TGTGCCAGCAGCTTAGGAAGGGGCGCCACTGAAGCTTTCTTT. Variable domain in full (rest from reference TRBV5-6 and TRBJ1-1): DAGVTQSPTHLIKTRGQQVTLRCSPKSGHDTVSWYQQALGQGPQFIFQYYEEEERQRGNFPDRFSGHQFPNYSSELNVNALLLGDSALYLCASSLGRGATEAFFGQGTRLTVV.

The chain uses TRBV25-1 and TRBJ1-2, with 9 positions matching TRBD1. Germline CDR1 reads MGHDK; CDR2 reads SYGVNS. This CDR3 contains 14 residues. Unmatched junction bases numbered 8, after V lost 4 bases and J lost 8 bases. Here the CDR3 DNA reads TGTGCCAGCAGTGGTGTTAGGGACAGGGTAGGCTACACCTTC. As protein: CASSGVRDRVGYTF.

The V call is TRBV6-6, the J call TRBJ2-2; 7 nucleotides align to TRBD1. Looked up from germline, CDR1 is MNHNY and CDR2 is SVGAGI (reference sequence). This CDR3 region has 15 residues. The J segment lost 8 bases and the V segment lost 4 bases, leaving 10 bases of the junction unmatched. Written as DNA, the CDR3 is TGTGCCAGCAGTTTGGACAGGTCCATAGGGGGGGAGCTGTTTTTT. Amino acid sequence: CASSLDRSIGGELFF.

CDR3 residues: CASSMAREGAGYTF. Here the CDR3 DNA reads TGTGCCAGCAGCATGGCGCGGGAGGGGGCTGGCTACACCTTC. The chain is built from TRBV5-5 and TRBJ1-2, with 7 positions matching TRBD1. The J segment lost 7 bases and the V segment lost 4 bases, leaving 10 bases of the junction unmatched. The CDR3 extends over 14 amino acids. Germline lookup yields CDR1 SGHKS and CDR2 YYEKEE (reference sequence).

The chain carries TRBV15 and TRBJ1-1; TRBD1 matches at 9 bases. Trimming cost V 4 bases and J 0 bases; bases outside gene matches: 6. CDR3 length: 16 amino acids. The V gene's germline CDR1 is LNHNV and CDR2 YYDKDF (reference sequence). The CDR3 here is CATSTGTGRLNTEAFF. In DNA form, the CDR3 reads TGTGCCACCAGCACCGGGACAGGGCGTTTGAACACTGAAGCTTTCTTT.

The rearrangement uses TRBV5-1 and TRBJ1-3; 9 bases align to TRBD1. CDR1 is SGHRS and CDR2 is YFSETQ in the germline V gene. With 2 bases clipped from V and 3 bases from J, the junction kept 3 bases outside the gene matches. The CDR3 runs to 15 residues. As DNA, the CDR3 is TGCGCCAGCAGCTTACAGGGGGCGGTTGGAAACACCATATATTTT. Its protein is CASSLQGAVGNTIYF.

The rearrangement links TRBV28 to TRBJ1-2, with a possible D match to TRBD1 (5 bases). V was cut by 3 bases and J by 8 bases, with 22 bases left in between. Germline V gene data show CDR1 as MDHEN and CDR2 as SYDVKM. The CDR3 totals 16 residues. The CDR3 protein is CASSLGNGGGFEGYTF. The CDR3 DNA sequence: TGTGCCAGCAGTTTGGGAAACGGGGGAGGGTTCGAAGGCTACACCTTC.

The chain couples TRBV3-1 (or the pseudogene TRBV3-2) to TRBJ1-2; no clear D. Trimming took off 0 bases at V and 8 bases at J, with 13 bases between the two ends. The length of the CDR3 is 14 residues. Germline loops: CDR1 LGHDT, CDR2 YNNKEL (reference sequence). This CDR3 reads CASSQDLGGLGYTF. DNA of the CDR3: TGTGCCAGCAGCCAAGACCTCGGCGGGCTGGGCTACACCTTC.

This chain connects TRBV19 to TRBJ1-2, with 7 bases lining up with TRBD1. This CDR3 region has 13 residues. Germline V gene data show CDR1 as LNHDA and CDR2 as SQIVND (reference sequence). Trimming at V came to 4 bases and at J to 3 bases, leaving 2 bases not matched to a gene. The CDR3 reads CASSRQGYYGYTF. In DNA, the CDR3 is TGTGCCAGTAGTAGACAGGGTTACTATGGCTACACCTTC. Supplemented by reference TRBV19 and TRBJ1-2, the full variable domain reads DGGITQSPKYLFRKEGQNVTLSCEQNLNHDAMYWYRQDPGQGLRLIYYSQIVNDFQKGDIAEGYSVSREKKESFPLTVTSAQKNPTAFYLCASSRQGYYGYTFGSGTRLTVV.

This clone was seen more than once but under ten times. V is TRBV3-1 (or the pseudogene TRBV3-2) and J is TRBJ1-3; a possible D gene is TRBD1 (5 bases). CDR1 and CDR2 (germline): LGHDT, YNNKEL (reference sequence). V lost 1 base and J lost 8, with 12 bases in between. The CDR3 has 14 residues. The CDR3: CASSQGTWGDTIYF. As DNA, the CDR3 is TGTGCCAGCAGCCAAGGGACATGGGGTGACACCATATATTTT.

This chain joins TRBV5-1 and TRBJ1-1, with 7 bases fitting TRBD1. Trimming took 4 bases from V and 1 from J; bases not matched to a gene: 4. This CDR3 is built from 14 residues. Germline-derived CDR1 and CDR2 are SGHRS and YFSETQ. Here the CDR3 reads CASSGGQTNTEAFF. CDR3 in DNA: TGCGCCAGCAGCGGGGGACAGACGAACACTGAAGCTTTCTTT.

This chain links TRBV7-2 with TRBJ1-6; no clear D. Trimming left V 3 bases short and J 10 bases short, with 13 bases between. The CDR3 sequence is 14 residues long. CDR1 and CDR2 from the germline V gene are SGHTA and FQGNSA. CDR3 in amino acids: CASSFGLDLSPLHF. Written as DNA, the CDR3 is TGTGCCAGCAGCTTCGGCCTAGACTTGTCACCCCTCCACTTT.

The V gene is TRBV9, the J gene TRBJ1-4; TRBD1 aligns across 9 bases. After removal of 3 bases from V and 6 bases from J, the junction contained 9 bases not matched to a gene. This CDR3 region has 16 residues. Looked up from germline, CDR1 is SGDLS and CDR2 is YYNGEE. The CDR3 sequence: CASSAGTGGIDEKLFF. The CDR3 DNA sequence: TGTGCCAGCAGCGCGGGAACAGGGGGCATCGATGAAAAACTGTTTTTT.

This clone showed up just a few times. This sequence joins TRBV7-8 and TRBJ1-1; D may be TRBD1 (6 bases). V was trimmed by 5 bases and J by 0 bases, leaving 13 bases between them. The germline V gene encodes CDR1 SGHVS and CDR2 FQNEAQ. This CDR3 contains 15 residues. The CDR3 is CASSRLTGMNTEAFF. CDR3 sequence (DNA): TGTGCCAGCAGCCGACTAACAGGGATGAACACTGAAGCTTTCTTT.

The rearrangement uses TRBV3-1 (or the pseudogene TRBV3-2) and TRBJ1-2, with D perhaps matching TRBD1 (5 bases). The CDR3 has 13 amino acids. Between the trimmed V and J ends, which lost 6 bases and 4 bases, there was a span of 12 bases. From germline, CDR1 is LGHDT and CDR2 YNNKEL (reference sequence). CDR3 coding DNA: TGTGCCAGCAGGCGGGACGGAAGCTATGGCTACACCTTC. Its translation is CASRRDGSYGYTF.